One and the same sample provided the 12 T cell receptor beta chains below, sequenced in a study of cytomegalovirus exposure and HLA in healthy donors. It was with 60 Vbeta and 13 Jbeta primers that the PCR ran. Sequenced by immunoSEQ multiplex PCR; TCRdb stores in-frame clones only, minus some. The sample holds about 120,000 clones, 65% to 85% seen once. The sample taken for sequencing was PBMCs. The source is a man aged 45-65 years in good health and CMV-seronegative.

This chain joins TRBV7-3 and TRBJ2-1, with D tentatively TRBD2 (6 bases). The CDR3 length is 18 residues. V gave up 2 bases and J gave up 0 bases, with 17 bases separating them. Per the germline V gene, CDR1 is SGHTA and CDR2 is FQGTGA. The CDR3 DNA follows: TGTGCCAGCAGCTTACGGGCTAGCGACCAGGGCTCCTACAATGAGCAGTTCTTC. This codes for CASSLRASDQGSYNEQFF.

The rearrangement joins TRBV28 to TRBJ1-3; D call uncertain. This CDR3 region has 13 residues. The V and J ends lost 8 bases and 4 bases respectively, with 12 bases between them. In germline, CDR1 is MDHEN, CDR2 SYDVKM. The CDR3 sequence: CASYNSGGNTIYF. CDR3 nucleotides: TGTGCCAGCTATAACTCGGGGGGAAACACCATATATTTT.

The chain uses TRBV19 and TRBJ1-1, with unresolved D. CDR3 length equals 12 residues. The V and J ends lost 10 bases and 3 bases respectively, with 12 bases between them. The germline CDR1 and CDR2 sequences are LNHDA and SQIVND (reference sequence). CDR3 sequence reads: CATMRTDTEAFF. CDR3 DNA: TGTGCCACCATGAGAACGGACACTGAAGCTTTCTTT.

This clone has a single count. The rearrangement uses TRBV6-1 and TRBJ2-7; no reliable D call. V was cut by 2 bases and J by 2 bases, with 7 bases left in between. CDR3 length: 13 residues. The V gene's germline CDR1 is MNHNS and CDR2 SASEGT. The CDR3 loop reads CASSERVTYEQYF. The CDR3 coding sequence is TGTGCCAGCAGTGAAAGAGTTACCTACGAGCAGTACTTC.

The chain has TRBV11-2 and TRBJ1-3; D is possibly TRBD1 (5 bases). CDR1 is SGHAT, CDR2 FQNNGV, per germline. The CDR3 contains 17 residues. Between the trimmed V and J ends, which lost 2 bases and 0 bases, there was a span of 14 bases. CDR3 DNA sequence: TGTGCCAGCAGCTTACTGGCAGGGCCCAGCTCTGGAAACACCATATATTTT. This codes for CASSLLAGPSSGNTIYF.

This sequence joins TRBV30 and TRBJ2-3; 7 bases match TRBD2. V dropped 3 bases and J dropped 4; count of bases not matched to a gene: 4. Germline-derived CDR1 and CDR2 are GTSNPN and SVGIG (reference sequence). This CDR3 region has 13 residues. Here the CDR3 DNA reads TGTGCCTGGAGCCCAGCGGGGTCAGATACGCAGTATTTT. Protein: CAWSPAGSDTQYF.

V usage is TRBV28 and J usage is TRBJ1-1; the match to TRBD1 covers 8 bases. CDR3 length: 13 amino acids. After removal of 6 bases from V and 1 base from J, the junction contained 1 base not matched to a gene. Looked up from germline, CDR1 is MDHEN and CDR2 is SYDVKM. The DNA of the CDR3 is TGTGCCAGCAGAACAGGGGGGAACACTGAAGCTTTCTTT. This sequence encodes CASRTGGNTEAFF.

A remark on this clone: At the DNA level, this CDR3 is encoded by other sequences in the same sample as well. V and J are TRBV5-1 and TRBJ1-3, with a possible D match to TRBD1 (6 bases). Trimming cost V 4 bases and J 1 base, with 9 bases left between them. This CDR3 has 14 amino acids. Germline assignment: CDR1 SGHRS and CDR2 YFSETQ. The CDR3 DNA sequence: TGCGCCAGCAGCCCCCAGGGGTCTGGAAACACCATATATTTT. Protein product: CASSPQGSGNTIYF.

With regard to this clone: A junction end diverges from the germline sequence, so it may reflect a read error. The rearrangement uses TRBV27 and TRBJ1-1; D perhaps matches TRBD1 (5 bases). CDR3 length: 15 residues. Looked up from germline, CDR1 is MNHEY and CDR2 is SMNVEV (reference sequence). The CDR3: CSSSSDTSKNTEAFF. CDR3 DNA: TGTTCCAGCAGTTCGGACACCTCTAAGAACACTGAAGCTTTCTTT.

The chain couples TRBV7-3 to TRBJ2-1; 10 nucleotides align to TRBD2. The V and J ends lost 4 bases and 7 bases, in that order; junction bases with no gene match: 10. This CDR3 has 16 amino acids. The germline V gene has CDR1 SGHTA and CDR2 FQGTGA. The CDR3 is CASSSPAGLANNEQFF. CDR3 nucleotide sequence: TGTGCCAGCAGCTCTCCCGCGGGACTAGCGAATAATGAGCAGTTCTTC.

The V call is TRBV28, the J call TRBJ1-2; D not resolved. This CDR3 has 14 amino acids. The germline V gene has CDR1 MDHEN and CDR2 SYDVKM. Trimming pared 1 base from V and 3 bases from J, leaving 9 bases between. CDR3 sequence (DNA): TGTGCCAGCAGTTTATTTGGGAGCGACTATGGCTACACCTTC. It specifies CASSLFGSDYGYTF.

This clone has just a few counts. This rearrangement joins TRBV6-4 to TRBJ1-1; D remains ambiguous. V lost 3 bases, J lost 6 bases, and 11 bases lay in between. Germline CDR1 and CDR2: MRHNA and SNTAGT. The CDR3 consists of 13 residues. In DNA, the CDR3 is TGTGCCAGCAGTGAGGAGGGAGGATCTGAAGCTTTCTTT. This codes for CASSEEGGSEAFF.